What follows are 5 T cell receptor beta chains derived from one specimen sequenced in a study of cytomegalovirus exposure and HLA in healthy donors. The PCR employed 60 Vbeta primers together with 13 Jbeta primers. Data came from immunoSEQ multiplex PCR; TCRdb stores just in-frame clones and leaves some out. Its table lists approximately 170,000 clones. The sample was PBMCs. These receptors originate from a woman aged 18-29 years in good health and CMV-seropositive.

The chain has TRBV4-1 and TRBJ2-2; no reliable D call. The germline V and J ends were trimmed by 1 base and 4 bases, with 10 bases remaining between them. The CDR3 is 15 amino acids. Germline V gives CDR1 MGHRA, CDR2 YSYEKL. The CDR3 is CASSQGSRGTGELFF. CDR3 nucleotides: TGCGCCAGCAGCCAAGGCTCTAGAGGCACCGGGGAGCTGTTTTTT.

V and J are TRBV11-2 and TRBJ2-5; the D is unclear. The tail of the sequence fits TRBJ2-7 better, so the J call may be wrong. Germline loops: CDR1 SGHAT, CDR2 FQNNGV. CDR3 length: 14 amino acids. The CDR3 bases are TGTGCCAGCAGCTTAGTAATATCTAGGAACGAGCAGTACTTC. Protein sequence: CASSLVISRNEQYF.

This chain uses TRBV29-1 with TRBJ1-1, with 7 bases matching TRBD1. The CDR3 spans 13 residues. Germline CDR1 and CDR2: SQVTM and ANQGSEA. Trimming cost V 6 bases and J 3 bases; bases outside gene matches: 7. The CDR3 spells CSVKQGSHTEAFF. The DNA of the CDR3 is TGCAGCGTCAAACAGGGGAGTCACACTGAAGCTTTCTTT. Full variable domain (outside the CDR3, taken from reference TRBV29-1 and TRBJ1-1): SAVISQKPSRDICQRGTSLTIQCQVDSQVTMMFWYRQQPGQSLTLIATANQGSEATYESGFVIDKFPISRPNLTFSTLTVSNMSPEDSSIYLCSVKQGSHTEAFFGQGTRLTVV.

The chain joins TRBV7-2 to TRBJ1-2; 9 nucleotides match TRBD1. The V and J ends lost 8 bases and 4 bases, in that order; junction bases with no gene match: 8. Per the germline V gene, CDR1 is SGHTA and CDR2 is FQGNSA. The CDR3 runs to 14 residues. In DNA form, the CDR3 reads TGTGCCAGCGACCCGGGACAGGGTTCCTATGGCTACACCTTC. Translation gives CASDPGQGSYGYTF.

V and J are TRBV6-6 and TRBJ1-5; D unclear. V gave up 5 bases and J gave up 4 bases, with 9 bases separating them. The CDR3 is 13 amino acids. In germline, CDR1 is MNHNY, CDR2 SVGAGI (reference sequence). The CDR3 DNA follows: TGTGCCAGCAGTATACAGCAGAATCAGCCCCAGCATTTT. Its protein product is CASSIQQNQPQHF.